This T cell receptor beta chain was retrieved from a study of T-cell memory formation after mild COVID-19. Study-level background: Clustering of TCRs was largely donor specific. Study-level results: Clones that contracted clustered mainly in CM and EM if CD4+ and in EMRA if CD8+.

This clonotype was counted between two and nine times. The target antigen is unknown. 5'RACE primed from the constant segment yielded TCR alpha and TCR beta cDNA libraries bearing sample barcodes and UMIs. TCRdb reprocessed the 5' RACE reads via MiXCR and lists one record per CDR3 protein. The data show about 210,000 distinct CDR3 sequences, around 30% seen once. Sample: PBMCs or a T cell subset sorted from them (not recorded which). The sequence came from an adult woman who had mild COVID-19 (a few samples of this study predate the infection). Cell type and time point are not known.

CDR3 nucleotides: TGTGCCAGTAGTAGGACGGGGGCTGAGCAGTTCTTC. Translated, it gives CASSRTGAEQFF. This chain joins TRBV19 and TRBJ2-1; perhaps D is TRBD1 or TRBD2 (6 bases each). The germline CDR1 and CDR2 sequences are LNHDA and SQIVND (reference sequence). V lost 4 bases, J lost 9 bases, and 10 bases lay in between. This CDR3 is 12 amino acids long. The variable domain in full, completed from reference TRBV19 and TRBJ2-1, reads DGGITQSPKYLFRKEGQNVTLSCEQNLNHDAMYWYRQDPGQGLRLIYYSQIVNDFQKGDIAEGYSVSREKKESFPLTVTSAQKNPTAFYLCASSRTGAEQFFGPGTRLTVL.